These T cell receptor beta chains were read from a single sample in a study of cytomegalovirus exposure and HLA in healthy donors. Measured with immunoSEQ multiplex PCR; TCRdb has only the in-frame clones, and not every one. The sample contains just over 60,000 clones, around 87% of which appear only once. Sequenced: PBMCs. The receptor set was obtained from a young man in good health and CMV-seronegative. CDR3s include the opening cysteine and the closing phenylalanine or tryptophan. D genes are given only for firm matches. Clone size is stated in some rows and not others, as once, few, many or a class when expanded.

v_call	d_call	clone_size	j_call	cdr3_nt	cdr3_aa
TRBV9	TRBD2	.	TRBJ2-3	TGTGCCAGCAGCGATATAGCGGGGGGAGATACGCAGTATTTT	CASSDIAGGDTQYF
TRBV29-1	.	.	TRBJ2-1	TGCCCGGACGGACACCTATCCAATGAGCAGTTCTTC	CPDGHLSNEQFF
TRBV2	.	.	TRBJ2-5	TGTGCCAGCACCGGCAGGGGAGAGACCCAGTACTTC	CASTGRGETQYF
TRBV6-6	TRBD1	.	TRBJ1-6	TGTGCCAGCAGTTACTCGACAGGGGGTAATTCACCCCTCCACTTT	CASSYSTGGNSPLHF
TRBV7-8	.	.	TRBJ1-2	TGTGCCAGCAGCTTAGCCGGGGTGGGAGGCTACACCTTC	CASSLAGVGGYTF
TRBV29-1	.	.	TRBJ2-2	TGCAGCGTTGAAAGGAGGGTCCACACCGGGGAGCTGTTTTTT	CSVERRVHTGELFF
TRBV6-6	TRBD1	.	TRBJ2-7	TGTGCCAGCAGTTACGGGACAGGGGGAACCTACGAGCAGTACTTC	CASSYGTGGTYEQYF
TRBV28	TRBD1	.	TRBJ2-7	TGTGCCAGCAGTTTAACAGGGGGCCACGAGCAGTACTTC	CASSLTGGHEQYF
TRBV5-4	TRBD1	.	TRBJ1-1	TGTGCCAGCAGCTCCGGGACAGCTCTGTATGCTTTCTTT	CASSSGTALYAFF
TRBV30	TRBD1	few	TRBJ1-1	TGTGCCTGGGACCCTGGACAGGGAGGCGCTGAAGCTTTCTTT	CAWDPGQGGAEAFF
TRBV4-1	TRBD1	.	TRBJ2-7	TGCGCCAGCACCCCAGGGGGCGGGCGAGGCGAGCAGTACTTC	CASTPGGGRGEQYF
TRBV4-1	TRBD1	.	TRBJ2-3	TGCGCCAGCAGCCTGGACAGGGGCATAGGGACAGATACGCAGTATTTT	CASSLDRGIGTDTQYF
TRBV5-1	TRBD1	.	TRBJ1-4	TGCGCCAGCAGCTTGACAGGGGGTGATGAAAAACTGTTTTTT	CASSLTGGDEKLFF
TRBV5-1	.	.	TRBJ1-1	TGCGCCAGCAGCTTCAGGGATGTGAACACTGAAGCTTTCTTT	CASSFRDVNTEAFF
TRBV4-2	TRBD2	.	TRBJ2-1	TGTGCCAGCAGCCGGATCGCAACGGGGGGGCCTGGGGAGCAGTTCTTC	CASSRIATGGPGEQFF
TRBV7-9	.	.	TRBJ1-1	TGTGCCAGCAGCGCGCAGGGACTGAGTGAAGCTTTCTTT	CASSAQGLSEAFF
TRBV9	.	few	TRBJ2-1	TGTGCCAGCAGCCCGCTTGGAGGGTCGGGTGAGCAGTTCTTC	CASSPLGGSGEQFF
TRBV28	.	.	TRBJ1-4	TGTGCCAGCAGTCCCCCAGGGGCAACTAATGAAAAACTGTTTTTT	CASSPPGATNEKLFF
TRBV28	.	.	TRBJ2-5	TGTGCCACCTATACATCCCGGGACACTTCGTACCAAGAGACCCAGTACTTC	CATYTSRDTSYQETQYF
TRBV11-3	TRBD1	.	TRBJ2-5	TGTGCCAGCAGCCAGGGACAGGGGTGGGCAGAGACCCAGTACTTC	CASSQGQGWAETQYF